This TCR beta chain was obtained from a study of liver allograft versus peripheral blood T cells. As for the study in general: Comparative analysis was performed on T cell receptor repertoires from transplanted livers and from recipients' peripheral blood.

Each CDR3 protein gets one entry after TCRdb re-called the reads with MiXCR. The sample lists about 8,300 distinct CDR3 sequences; around 19% were seen once. CDR1 MNHEY and CDR2 SVGAGI come from the germline V gene. The CDR3 has 14 amino acids. Trimming took 2 bases from V and 2 from J, leaving 6 bases between them. The chain joins TRBV6-5 to TRBJ2-2; no definite D call. The TCR originated in a human patient who had a liver transplant. Part of the T cell pool may stem from the graft donor. The CDR3: CASSYAQNTGELFF. CDR3 DNA sequence: TGTGCCAGCAGTTACGCTCAAAACACCGGGGAGCTGTTTTTT.